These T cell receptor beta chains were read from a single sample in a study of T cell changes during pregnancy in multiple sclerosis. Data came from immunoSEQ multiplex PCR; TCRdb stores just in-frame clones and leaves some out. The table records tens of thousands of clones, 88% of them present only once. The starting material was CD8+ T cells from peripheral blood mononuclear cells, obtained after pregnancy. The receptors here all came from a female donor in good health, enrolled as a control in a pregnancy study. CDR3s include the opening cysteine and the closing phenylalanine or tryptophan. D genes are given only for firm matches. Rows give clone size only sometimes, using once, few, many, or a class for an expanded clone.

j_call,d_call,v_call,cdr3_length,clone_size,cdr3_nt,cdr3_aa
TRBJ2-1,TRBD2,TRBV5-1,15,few,TGCGCCAGCAGCTTGGCGGGGGGGCAAGGCAATGAGCAGTTCTTC,CASSLAGGQGNEQFF
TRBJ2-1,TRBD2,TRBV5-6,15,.,TGTGCCAGCAAACTCCCCGCGGGGGGGTACAATGAGCAGTTCTTC,CASKLPAGGYNEQFF
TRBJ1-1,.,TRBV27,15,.,TGTGCCAGCAGTTTAGGCCCCCGCGGGAGCACTGAAGCTTTCTTT,CASSLGPRGSTEAFF
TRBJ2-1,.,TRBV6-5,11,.,TGTGCCAGCATGTTTGGAGGTGAGCAGTTCTTC,CASMFGGEQFF
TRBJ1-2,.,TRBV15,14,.,TGTGCCACCAGCTTACGACAGGACTTCTATGGCTACACCTTC,CATSLRQDFYGYTF
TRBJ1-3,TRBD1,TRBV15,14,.,TGTGCCACCAGCGACGGGACAGGGGGAAACACCATATATTTT,CATSDGTGGNTIYF
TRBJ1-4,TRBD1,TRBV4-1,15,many,TGCGCCAGCAGCCAACACAGGGGAACTAATGAAAAACTGTTTTTT,CASSQHRGTNEKLFF
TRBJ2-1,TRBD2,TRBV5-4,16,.,TGTGCCAGCAGCCCCTCCCCCGGGACTAGCGTAGGTGAGCAGTTCTTC,CASSPSPGTSVGEQFF
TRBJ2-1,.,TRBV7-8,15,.,TGTGCCAGCAGCTTGGTGTCCAGGAGCGGCGGGGAGCAGTTCTTC,CASSLVSRSGGEQFF
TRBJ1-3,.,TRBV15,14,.,TGTGCCACCAGCAGCAGGGCCTCTGGAAACACCATATATTTT,CATSSRASGNTIYF
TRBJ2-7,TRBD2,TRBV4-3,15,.,TGCGCCAGCAGCCAAGCTAGCGGGGGTATCTACGAGCAGTACTTC,CASSQASGGIYEQYF
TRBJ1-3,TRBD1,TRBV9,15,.,TGTGCCAGCAGCGGGACAGGGAGTTCTGGAAACACCATATATTTT,CASSGTGSSGNTIYF
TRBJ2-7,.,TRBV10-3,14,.,TGTGCCATCAGGGAGGGGGGGGCAGGAGGCGAGCAGTACTTC,CAIREGGAGGEQYF
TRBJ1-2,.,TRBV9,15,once,TGTGCCAGCAGCGTCGGGACATCAGGAGACTATGGCTACACCTTC,CASSVGTSGDYGYTF
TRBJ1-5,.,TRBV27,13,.,TGTGCCAGCAGTTCCGGGGGTAATCAGCCCCAGCATTTT,CASSSGGNQPQHF
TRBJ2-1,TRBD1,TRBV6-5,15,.,TGTGCCAGCAGTTACTCGAGGGGGCAGGTCGATGAGCAGTTCTTC,CASSYSRGQVDEQFF
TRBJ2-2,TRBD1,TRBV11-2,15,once,TGTGCCAGCAGCCCGGGACAGGGGGGGGGCGGGGAGCTGTTTTTT,CASSPGQGGGGELFF
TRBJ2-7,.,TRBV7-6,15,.,TGTGCCAGCAGCCCCTTTAGGGGTCCCTCCTACGAGCAGTACTTC,CASSPFRGPSYEQYF
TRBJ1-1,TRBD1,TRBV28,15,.,TGTGCCAGCAGGGTATCAGGGGGCAGAAACACTGAAGCTTTCTTT,CASRVSGGRNTEAFF
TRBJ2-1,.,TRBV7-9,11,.,TGTGCCAGCAGCTTATCTAATGAGCAGTTCTTC,CASSLSNEQFF
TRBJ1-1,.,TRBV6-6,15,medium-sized,TGTGCCAGCAGTCCGTGGGGGGGCGGGGGCACTGAAGCTTTCTTT,CASSPWGGGGTEAFF
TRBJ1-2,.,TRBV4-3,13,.,TGCGCCAGCAGCCAGACAGGAAACTCTGGCTACACCTTC,CASSQTGNSGYTF
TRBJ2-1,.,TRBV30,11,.,TGTGCCTGGAGCCCAGGAAATGAGCAGTTCTTC,CAWSPGNEQFF
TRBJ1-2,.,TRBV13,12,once,TGTGCCAGCAGCGTGGACTTCCAAGGCTACACCTTC,CASSVDFQGYTF
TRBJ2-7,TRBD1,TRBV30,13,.,TGTGCCTGGAGTCCGGGACAGGGATACGAGCAGTACTTC,CAWSPGQGYEQYF
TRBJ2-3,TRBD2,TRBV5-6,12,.,TGTGCCAGCAGCGGTAGCGGGGACCCTCAGTATTTT,CASSGSGDPQYF
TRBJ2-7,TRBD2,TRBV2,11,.,TGTGCCAGCGGACTAGCCGGTGAGCAGTACTTC,CASGLAGEQYF
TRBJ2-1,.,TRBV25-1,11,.,TGTGCCAGCAGTCCCGACACTGCGCAGTTCTTC,CASSPDTAQFF
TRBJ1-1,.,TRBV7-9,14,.,TGTGCCAGCAGCTTAAGCGGGGGAAACACTGAAGCTTTCTTT,CASSLSGGNTEAFF
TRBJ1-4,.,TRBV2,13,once,TGTGCCAGCGTTGTGGGGGGGGGTGAAAAACTGTTTTTT,CASVVGGGEKLFF
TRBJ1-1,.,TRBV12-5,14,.,TGTGCTAGTGGTTTTGGGCAGAAGAACACTGAAGCTTTCTTT,CASGFGQKNTEAFF
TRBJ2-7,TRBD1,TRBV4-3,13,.,TGCGCCAGCAGCCAGGACAGGGCGGGGGAGCAGTACTTC,CASSQDRAGEQYF
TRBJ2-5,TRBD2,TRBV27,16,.,TGTGCCAGCAGTTCGCCCCTAGCGGGGGGGCTGGAGACCCAGTACTTC,CASSSPLAGGLETQYF
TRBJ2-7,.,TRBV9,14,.,TGTGCCAGCAGCGTAGATGGTCGGTGGGCCGAGCAGTACTTC,CASSVDGRWAEQYF
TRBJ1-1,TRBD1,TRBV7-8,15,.,TGTGCCAGCAGCTTCCCGACAGGGTTAAACACTGAAGCTTTCTTT,CASSFPTGLNTEAFF
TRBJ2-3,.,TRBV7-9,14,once,TGTGCCGGAAGGGGGAACAGTTACACAGATACGCAGTATTTT,CAGRGNSYTDTQYF
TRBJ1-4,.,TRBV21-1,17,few,TGTGCCAGCCCGAAACGGGCCGGGACAGGGGTTGGAGAAAAACTGTTTTTT,CASPKRAGTGVGEKLFF
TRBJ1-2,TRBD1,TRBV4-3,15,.,TGCGCCAGCAGCCAAGAGTGGGACAGGGGGGCTGGCTACACCTTC,CASSQEWDRGAGYTF
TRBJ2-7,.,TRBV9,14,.,TGTGCCAGCAGCGTAGCGGCAGGGCTTTACGAGCAGTACTTC,CASSVAAGLYEQYF
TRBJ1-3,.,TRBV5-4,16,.,TGTGCCAGCAGCAGGGAGGGGGGCATCTCTGGAAACACCATATATTTT,CASSREGGISGNTIYF
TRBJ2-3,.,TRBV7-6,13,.,TGTGCCAGCAGTCCTGCCCTGGGCGATACGCAGTATTTT,CASSPALGDTQYF
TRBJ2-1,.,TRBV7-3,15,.,TGTGCCAGCAGCTTAACGGCCACAGGGTACAATGAGCAGTTCTTC,CASSLTATGYNEQFF
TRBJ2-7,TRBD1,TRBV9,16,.,TGTGCCAGCAGCGCAGCTGGGACAGGCCCAACCTACGAGCAGTACTTC,CASSAAGTGPTYEQYF
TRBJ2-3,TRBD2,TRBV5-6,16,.,TGTGCCAGCAGCCCCCGGGGTAGCGGGGGCACAGATACGCAGTATTTT,CASSPRGSGGTDTQYF
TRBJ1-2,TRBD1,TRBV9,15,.,TGTGCCAGCAGCGTCGGGACAGGGGGAAACTATGGCTACACCTTC,CASSVGTGGNYGYTF
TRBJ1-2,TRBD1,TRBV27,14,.,TGTGCCAGCAGTTTATTGGGACAGGGGAATGGCTACACCTTC,CASSLLGQGNGYTF
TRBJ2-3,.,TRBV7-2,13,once,TGTGCCAGCAGCATCCCTAGCACAGATACGCAGTATTTT,CASSIPSTDTQYF
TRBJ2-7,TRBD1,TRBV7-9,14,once,TGTGCCAGCAGCTTACTACAGGGGGACTACGAGCAGTACTTC,CASSLLQGDYEQYF
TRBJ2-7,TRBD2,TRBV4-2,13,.,TGTGCCAGCAGCCCGGGACTAGTCTACGAGCAGTACTTC,CASSPGLVYEQYF
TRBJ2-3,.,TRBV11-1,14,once,TGTGCCAGCAGCTTAGAACAGAGCACAGATACGCAGTATTTT,CASSLEQSTDTQYF
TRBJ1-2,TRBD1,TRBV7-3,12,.,TGTGCCAGCTTCGGACAGGCGGGAGGCTACACCTTC,CASFGQAGGYTF
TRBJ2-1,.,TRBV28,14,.,TGTGCCAGCAGTTTCTGGCAGTCGGAGGGTGAGCAGTTCTTC,CASSFWQSEGEQFF
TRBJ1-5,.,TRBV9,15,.,TGTGCCAGCAGCTCCTCGGGACAAACAGGGCAGCCCCAGCATTTT,CASSSSGQTGQPQHF